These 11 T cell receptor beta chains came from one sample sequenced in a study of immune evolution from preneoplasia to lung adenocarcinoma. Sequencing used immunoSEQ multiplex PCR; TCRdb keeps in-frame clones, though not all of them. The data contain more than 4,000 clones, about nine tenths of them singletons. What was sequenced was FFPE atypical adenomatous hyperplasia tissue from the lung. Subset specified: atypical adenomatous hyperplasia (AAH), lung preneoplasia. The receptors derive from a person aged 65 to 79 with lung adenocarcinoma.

The CDR3 nucleotides are TGTGCCACCAGCAGAGATAAGACCTACGAGCAGTACTTC. It specifies CATSRDKTYEQYF. The chain joins TRBV15 to TRBJ2-7, with D unclear. Trimming took off 0 bases at V and 2 bases at J, with 5 bases between the two ends. The CDR3 contains 13 residues. Germline V gives CDR1 LNHNV, CDR2 YYDKDF (reference sequence).

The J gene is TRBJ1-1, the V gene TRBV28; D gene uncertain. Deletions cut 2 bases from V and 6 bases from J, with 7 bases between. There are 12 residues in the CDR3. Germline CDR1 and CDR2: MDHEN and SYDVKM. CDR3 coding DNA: TGTGCCAGCAGTTTAGGGTTTTCTGAAGCTTTCTTT. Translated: CASSLGFSEAFF.

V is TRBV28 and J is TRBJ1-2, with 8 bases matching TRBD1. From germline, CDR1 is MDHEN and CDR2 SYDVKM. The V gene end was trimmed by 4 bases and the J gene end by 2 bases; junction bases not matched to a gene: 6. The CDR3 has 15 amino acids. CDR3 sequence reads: CASSSLRTGNYGYTF. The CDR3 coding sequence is TGTGCCAGCAGTTCCCTCCGGACAGGGAACTATGGCTACACCTTC.

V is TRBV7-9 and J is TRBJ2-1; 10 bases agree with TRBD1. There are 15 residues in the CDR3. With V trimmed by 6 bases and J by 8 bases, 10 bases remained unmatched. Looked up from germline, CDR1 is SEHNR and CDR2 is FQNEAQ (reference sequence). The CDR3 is CASRTGGAFPDEQFF. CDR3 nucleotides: TGTGCCAGCAGGACAGGGGGCGCTTTCCCCGATGAGCAGTTCTTC.

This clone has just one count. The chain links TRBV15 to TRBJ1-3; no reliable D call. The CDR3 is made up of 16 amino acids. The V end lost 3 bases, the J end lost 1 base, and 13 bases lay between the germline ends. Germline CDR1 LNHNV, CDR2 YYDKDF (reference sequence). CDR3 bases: TGTGCCACCAGCAGCCGCGAGGTGCTTTCTGGAAACACCATATATTTT. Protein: CATSSREVLSGNTIYF. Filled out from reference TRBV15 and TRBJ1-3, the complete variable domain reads DAMVIQNPRYQVTQFGKPVTLSCSQTLNHNVMYWYQQKSSQAPKLLFHYYDKDFNNEADTPDNFQSRRPNTSFCFLDIRSPGLGDTAMYLCATSSREVLSGNTIYFGEGSWLTVV.

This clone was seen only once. The DNA of the CDR3 is TGTGCCAGCAGCTTACAACAGGGAGGGAATAGCAATCAGCCCCAGCATTTT. This gives the protein CASSLQQGGNSNQPQHF. V and J are TRBV7-8 and TRBJ1-5; maybe TRBD1 (6 bases). The CDR3 runs to 17 residues. From germline, CDR1 is SGHVS and CDR2 FQNEAQ. V dropped 2 bases and J dropped 0 bases, with 14 bases sitting between them. Variable domain in full (rest from reference TRBV7-8 and TRBJ1-5): GAGVSQSPRYKVAKRGQDVALRCDPISGHVSLFWYQQALGQGPEFLTYFQNEAQLDKSGLPSDRFFAERPEGSVSTLKIQRTQQEDSAVYLCASSLQQGGNSNQPQHFGDGTRLSIL.

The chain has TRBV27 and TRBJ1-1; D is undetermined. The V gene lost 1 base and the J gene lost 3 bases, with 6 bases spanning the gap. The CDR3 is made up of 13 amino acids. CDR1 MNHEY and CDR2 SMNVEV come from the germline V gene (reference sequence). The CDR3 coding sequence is TGTGCCAGCAGTTTATTCCGGGACACTGAAGCTTTCTTT. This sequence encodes CASSLFRDTEAFF.

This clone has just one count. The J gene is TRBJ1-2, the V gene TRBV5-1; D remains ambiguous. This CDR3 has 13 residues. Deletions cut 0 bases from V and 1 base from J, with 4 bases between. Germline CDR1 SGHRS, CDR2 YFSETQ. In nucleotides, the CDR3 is TGCGCCAGCAGCTTGGCAAATAACTATGGCTACACCTTC. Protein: CASSLANNYGYTF.

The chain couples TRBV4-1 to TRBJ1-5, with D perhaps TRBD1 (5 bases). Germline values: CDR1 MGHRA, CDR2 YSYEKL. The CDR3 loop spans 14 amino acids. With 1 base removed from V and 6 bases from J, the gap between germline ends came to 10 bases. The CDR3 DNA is TGCGCCAGCAGCCAAGCTGGGGCTAGTCAGCCCCAGCATTTT. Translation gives CASSQAGASQPQHF.

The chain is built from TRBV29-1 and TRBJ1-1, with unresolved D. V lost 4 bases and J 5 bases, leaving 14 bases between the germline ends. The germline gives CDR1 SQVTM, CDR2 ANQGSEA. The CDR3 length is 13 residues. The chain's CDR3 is CSVGIGGRTEAFF. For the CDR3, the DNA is TGCAGCGTTGGTATTGGCGGTCGGACTGAAGCTTTCTTT.

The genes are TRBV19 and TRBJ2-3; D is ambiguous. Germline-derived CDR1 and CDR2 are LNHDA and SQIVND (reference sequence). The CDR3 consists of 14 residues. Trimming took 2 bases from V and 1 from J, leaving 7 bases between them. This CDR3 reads CASSILPGTDTQYF. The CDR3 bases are TGTGCCAGTAGTATACTCCCAGGCACAGATACGCAGTATTTT.